What follows are 16 T cell receptor beta chains derived from one specimen sequenced in a study of OX40 agonist ivuxolimab in advanced cancers. Libraries were prepared through the immunoSEQ multiplex PCR assay. TCRdb re-hosts the immuneACCESS table, in-frame sequences only. Its copies lack some clones; in the studies checked, an unresolved V gene accounts for under half of them, and the cause for the rest is not known. This sample gives 70,000 to 80,000 clones in total; over 70% of them show up just once. In total, the top ten clones hold about 4.6% of the sample. Sequencing was performed on CD4+ or CD8+ T cells sorted from blood, taken in a trial of the OX40 agonist ivuxolimab. The receptors were sampled from an adult with an advanced solid tumor such as melanoma, head and neck, liver or kidney cancer.

The chain combines TRBV10-3 with TRBJ2-7, with D unclear. This CDR3 is built from 14 residues. Germline CDR1 is ENHRY and CDR2 is SYGVKD. Trimming removed 3 bases at V and 3 bases at J, with 12 bases between. CDR3 bases: TGTGCCATCAGTGACACCAAACTTATCTACGAGCAGTACTTC. This codes for CAISDTKLIYEQYF.

This chain uses TRBV21-1 with TRBJ2-5; the table assigns TRBD2, which was not confirmed against the DNA. TRBV21-1 has pseudogene status. This CDR3 region has 16 residues. CDR3 sequence reads: CASSKVYGGTQETQYF. The CDR3 DNA reads TGTGCCAGCAGCAAAGTTTACGGGGGAACTCAAGAGACCCAGTACTTC.

The genes are TRBV5-5 and TRBJ1-5; D unclear. With 0 bases removed from V and 2 bases from J, the gap between germline ends came to 18 bases. From germline, CDR1 is SGHKS and CDR2 YYEKEE (reference sequence). The CDR3 runs to 18 residues. CDR3 sequence: CASSLGSLLGVRNQPQHF. CDR3 DNA: TGTGCCAGCAGCTTGGGATCTCTTCTGGGTGTTCGCAATCAGCCCCAGCATTTT.

The chain links TRBV5-1 to TRBJ2-7, with TRBD2 identical over 10 bases. The V and J ends lost 3 bases and 6 bases, in that order; junction bases with no gene match: 6. The germline CDR1 and CDR2 sequences are SGHRS and YFSETQ. This CDR3 is 14 amino acids long. The CDR3 is CASSSLAGEGEQYF. CDR3 in DNA: TGCGCCAGCAGCTCTCTAGCGGGAGAAGGCGAGCAGTACTTC.

This sequence joins TRBV5-1 and TRBJ2-7; 9 nucleotides align to TRBD1. This CDR3 has 14 residues. Germline loops: CDR1 SGHRS, CDR2 YFSETQ. J gave up 5 bases and V 3 bases, and 6 bases lay outside the gene matches. The CDR3 DNA sequence: TGCGCCAGCAGCTCCGGACAGGGGTGGGACGAGCAGTACTTC. This encodes CASSSGQGWDEQYF.

The chain is built from TRBV15 and TRBJ2-7; D is perhaps TRBD1 or TRBD2 (5 bases each). The CDR3 sequence is 15 residues long. Germline V CDR1 and CDR2: LNHNV, YYDKDF (reference sequence). The V and J ends lost 5 bases and 2 bases respectively, with 16 bases between them. The CDR3 DNA reads TGTGCCACCAGCGAGGGGCGCGTAGGAACCTACGAGCAGTACTTC. The encoded protein is CATSEGRVGTYEQYF.

This clone was seen once. The chain uses TRBV11-2 and TRBJ1-1; tentatively, D is TRBD1 (6 bases). The CDR3 has 14 residues. The V gene lost 3 bases and the J gene lost 2 bases, with 10 bases spanning the gap. Germline CDR1 reads SGHAT; CDR2 reads FQNNGV. The CDR3 region is CASSFGGSNTEAFF. Here the CDR3 DNA reads TGTGCCAGCAGCTTCGGGGGCTCTAACACTGAAGCTTTCTTT. Full variable domain (remainder filled in from reference TRBV11-2 and TRBJ1-1): EAGVAQSPRYKIIEKRQSVAFWCNPISGHATLYWYQQILGQGPKLLIQFQNNGVVDDSQLPKDRFSAERLKGVDSTLKIQPAKLEDSAVYLCASSFGGSNTEAFFGQGTRLTVV.

The CDR3 DNA sequence: TGTGCCAGCAGTGATGGCGACGGGGGCGAGCAGTACTTC. Its translation: CASSDGDGGEQYF. V and J are TRBV2 and TRBJ2-7; D perhaps matches TRBD2 (6 bases). Trimming removed 3 bases from V and 6 bases from J, with 12 bases in between. There are 13 residues in the CDR3. Germline CDR1 reads SNHLY; CDR2 reads FYNNEI.

The chain carries TRBV30 and TRBJ1-2, with 10 bases identical to TRBD1. Per germline, CDR1 GTSNPN and CDR2 SVGIG (reference sequence). V lost 4 bases, J lost 8 bases, and 10 bases stayed unmatched. The CDR3 has 14 amino acids. The CDR3 DNA follows: TGTGCCTGGAAAAACCGGGACAGGGGCTGGGGCTACACCTTC. Protein sequence: CAWKNRDRGWGYTF.

V is TRBV21-1 and J is TRBJ2-5; TRBD2 was called by the table and not checked on the DNA. TRBV21-1 has pseudogene status. This CDR3 is built from 16 residues. CDR3 sequence: CASTFSDCREKETQYF. CDR3 DNA sequence: TGTGCCAGCACTTTTTCAGACTGCCGGGAAAAAGAGACCCAGTACTTC.

V is TRBV29-1 and J is TRBJ2-1, with TRBD1 matching 7 bases. Germline V lookup: CDR1 SQVTM, CDR2 ANQGSEA. With 7 bases clipped from V and 3 bases from J, the junction kept 6 bases outside the gene matches. This CDR3 region has 13 residues. CDR3: CSGTGTDYNEQFF. As DNA, the CDR3 is TGCAGCGGTACAGGGACAGACTACAATGAGCAGTTCTTC.

Concerning this clone itself: Other nucleotide sequences from this sample produce the same CDR3. The V gene is TRBV11-3, the J gene TRBJ1-1, with D unresolved. Germline-derived CDR1 and CDR2 are SGHNT and YENEEA. Trimming cost V 2 bases and J 5 bases, with 9 bases left between them. The CDR3 is made up of 13 amino acids. Here the CDR3 DNA reads TGTGCCAGCAGCTTATTAAGAGATACTGAAGCTTTCTTT. Translation: CASSLLRDTEAFF. Combining the CDR3 with reference TRBV11-3 and TRBJ1-1 gives the whole variable domain EAGVVQSPRYKIIEKKQPVAFWCNPISGHNTLYWYLQNLGQGPELLIRYENEEAVDDSQLPKDRFSAERLKGVDSTLKIQPAELGDSAVYLCASSLLRDTEAFFGQGTRLTVV.

The chain combines TRBV27 with TRBJ2-1; TRBD2 matches at 8 bases. CDR1 MNHEY and CDR2 SMNVEV come from the germline V gene (reference sequence). The CDR3 length is 16 residues. Losses at the gene ends were 1 base for V and 5 bases for J; bases not matched to a gene: 7. The CDR3 bases are TGTGCCAGCAGTTTATTCCCCGGGGGGGGGAACAATGAGCAGTTCTTC. This encodes CASSLFPGGGNNEQFF.

CDR3 in DNA: TGTGCCAGCAGCGTAGCTCAAGCCACAGATACGCAGTATTTT. This encodes CASSVAQATDTQYF. V gene TRBV9 combines with J gene TRBJ2-3; D ambiguous. The germline V gene has CDR1 SGDLS and CDR2 YYNGEE. The V and J ends lost 0 bases and 2 bases respectively, with 7 bases between them. The CDR3 runs 14 residues.

V is TRBV6-5 and J is TRBJ2-7; 11 bases fit TRBD2. J lost 2 bases, V lost 6 bases, and 6 bases had no gene match. Germline-derived CDR1 and CDR2 are MNHEY and SVGAGI. CDR3 size: 15 residues. The CDR3 DNA follows: TGTGCCAGCAGCCCTGGGACTAGCGGAACCTACGAGCAGTACTTC. It codes for CASSPGTSGTYEQYF.

This rearrangement joins TRBV6-4 to TRBJ2-1, with 7 bases matching TRBD1. Germline trimming cut 3 bases from V and 14 bases from J; bases unmatched to any gene: 10. CDR3 size: 13 residues. Germline CDR1 reads MRHNA; CDR2 reads SNTAGT. The CDR3 spells CASSEHRQGVKFF. CDR3 in DNA: TGTGCCAGCAGTGAACATCGGCAGGGGGTAAAGTTCTTC.